The 30 T cell receptor beta chains below all came from one sample that was sequenced in a study of blood T cell repertoires in COVID-19. Libraries were prepared by immunoSEQ multiplex PCR; TCRdb keeps only in-frame clonotypes and omits some of them. The repertoire includes 150,000 to 200,000 clones, over 70% of them detected once, and around 6.9% sits in the top ten. The sample taken for sequencing was peripheral blood. All receptors derive from a man aged 55 to 70 with acute or convalescent COVID-19.

The V and J genes are TRBV12-5 and TRBJ2-3, with 7 bases lining up with TRBD1. In germline, CDR1 is LGHNT, CDR2 FRNRAP. The junction had 6 bases not matched to a gene; V was cut back by 0 bases and J by 6 bases. There are 15 residues in the CDR3. For the CDR3, the DNA is TGTGCTAGTGGTTTGGTACAGGGGTCCGGGGATACGCAGTATTTT. It translates to CASGLVQGSGDTQYF.

CDR3 sequence: CASSEEEGLGYEQYF. The DNA for the CDR3 is TGTGCCAGCAGTGAAGAAGAGGGTTTAGGCTACGAGCAGTACTTC. The chain carries TRBV6-1 and TRBJ2-7, with TRBD2 as a possible D gene (5 bases). The V end was cut by 1 base, the J end by 3 bases, with 13 bases between. Germline V lookup: CDR1 MNHNS, CDR2 SASEGT. The length of the CDR3 is 15 residues.

V and J are TRBV3-1 (or the pseudogene TRBV3-2) and TRBJ2-3; the match to TRBD1 covers 8 bases. The CDR3 runs to 18 residues. Per germline, CDR1 LGHDT and CDR2 YNNKEL (reference sequence). Trimming at V came to 0 bases and at J to 5 bases, leaving 13 bases not matched to a gene. In DNA, the CDR3 is TGTGCCAGCAGCCAAGATGCTTTAGCGGCAGGGGGCTTAGATACGCAGTATTTT. It is translated as CASSQDALAAGGLDTQYF.

The chain carries TRBV7-6 and TRBJ2-1; TRBD2 aligns across 9 bases. Trimming at V came to 5 bases and at J to 5 bases, leaving 10 bases not matched to a gene. Germline V CDR1 and CDR2: SGHVS, FNYEAQ. The CDR3 covers 16 residues. Here the CDR3 DNA reads TGTGCCAGCAGCCTCTCTAGCGGGAATAGGGACAATGAGCAGTTCTTC. It translates to CASSLSSGNRDNEQFF.

The chain combines TRBV15 with TRBJ1-2, with a tentative D call TRBD1 (5 bases). Between the trimmed V and J ends, which lost 0 bases and 7 bases, there was a span of 15 bases. The CDR3 runs 15 residues. Germline CDR1 LNHNV, CDR2 YYDKDF (reference sequence). CDR3 DNA: TGTGCCACCAGCAGAGATAAGCAGGGTGCGGCTGGCTACACCTTC. Amino acids: CATSRDKQGAAGYTF.

The rearrangement joins TRBV19 to TRBJ2-7; 8 bases agree with TRBD1. The J segment lost 3 bases and the V segment lost 4 bases, leaving 5 bases of the junction unmatched. The CDR3 runs to 14 residues. Per germline, CDR1 LNHDA and CDR2 SQIVND (reference sequence). The CDR3 is CASSTGTGDYEQYF. In DNA, the CDR3 is TGTGCCAGTAGTACAGGGACAGGCGACTACGAGCAGTACTTC.

This clone was seen only once. This chain uses TRBV7-8 with TRBJ2-7; TRBD1 matches 9 bases. The V gene's germline CDR1 is SGHVS and CDR2 FQNEAQ. The V segment lost 6 bases and the J segment 3 bases; nucleotides outside the gene matches: 12. The CDR3 has 16 residues. The CDR3: CASSTIPGTGIYEQYF. Here the CDR3 DNA reads TGTGCCAGCAGTACAATTCCCGGGACAGGGATCTACGAGCAGTACTTC.

The CDR3 bases are TGTGCCAGCAGCGCACTAGGGACCTACGAGCAGTACTTC. As protein: CASSALGTYEQYF. The chain couples TRBV2 to TRBJ2-7; TRBD2 is a possible D gene (5 bases). The CDR3 has 13 amino acids. V was shortened by 6 bases and J by 2 bases, with 11 bases between the two germline ends. CDR1 SNHLY and CDR2 FYNNEI come from the germline V gene.

The chain carries TRBV6-1 and TRBJ1-2, with D uncertain. The CDR3 totals 13 residues. CDR1 is MNHNS and CDR2 is SASEGT in the germline V gene. V lost 2 bases and J 8 bases, leaving 12 bases between the germline ends. This CDR3 is CASSESAAAGYTF. In DNA form, the CDR3 reads TGTGCCAGCAGTGAAAGCGCGGCTGCCGGCTACACCTTC.

This clone came up once. This rearrangement joins TRBV12-1 to TRBJ2-2; the table assigns TRBD2, which was not confirmed against the DNA. TRBV12-1 is listed as a pseudogene. CDR3 length equals 14 residues. The CDR3 is CASSFYGNTGELFF. The CDR3 DNA reads as TGTGCCAGCAGCTTCTACGGGAACACCGGGGAGCTGTTTTTT.

V is TRBV7-2 and J is TRBJ2-5; 8 nucleotides agree with TRBD2. The CDR3 extends over 15 amino acids. The germline gives CDR1 SGHTA, CDR2 FQGNSA. V lost 4 bases and J lost 3; bases outside the gene matches: 7. The CDR3 loop reads CASSSPAAGEETQYF. The CDR3 coding sequence is TGTGCCAGCAGCTCCCCCGCAGCGGGGGAAGAGACCCAGTACTTC.

J is TRBJ1-3 and V is TRBV19; maybe TRBD1 (5 bases). The CDR3 spans 14 residues. Germline V gene sequence: CDR1 LNHDA, CDR2 SQIVND (reference sequence). Trimming cost V 6 bases and J 2 bases, with 11 bases left between them. The CDR3 sequence: CASSLRQTGNTIYF. As DNA, the CDR3 is TGTGCCAGTAGCTTAAGACAGACTGGAAACACCATATATTTT.

This clone was seen a handful of times. V usage is TRBV9 and J usage is TRBJ1-2; possibly TRBD1 for D (5 bases). This CDR3 region has 11 residues. Germline-derived CDR1 and CDR2 are SGDLS and YYNGEE. V was cut by 4 bases and J by 7 bases, with 8 bases left in between. CDR3 in amino acids: CASSSGGGYTF. As DNA, the CDR3 is TGTGCCAGCAGCTCGGGGGGTGGCTACACCTTC.

This chain joins TRBV11-2 and TRBJ2-1, with 16 bases aligning to TRBD2. V was pared by 4 bases and J by 7 bases, with 4 bases of the junction left unmatched. The CDR3 loop spans 16 amino acids. Germline V gene sequence: CDR1 SGHAT, CDR2 FQNNGV. This CDR3 is CASSSRGLAGGNEQFF. DNA for the CDR3: TGTGCCAGCAGCTCCAGGGGACTAGCGGGAGGGAATGAGCAGTTCTTC.

This chain uses TRBV29-1 with TRBJ2-1; 10 bases agree with TRBD1. The CDR3 runs 15 residues. With 2 bases clipped from V and 8 bases from J, the junction kept 9 bases outside the gene matches. The germline V gene encodes CDR1 SQVTM and CDR2 ANQGSEA. The CDR3 DNA is TGCAGCGTTGAATTGGGACAGGGGAGTTTGGATGAGCAGTTCTTC. Translating gives CSVELGQGSLDEQFF.

This clone came up once. The genes are TRBV7-2 and TRBJ2-2; TRBD2 aligns across 11 bases. CDR1 and CDR2 (germline): SGHTA, FQGNSA. The V and J ends lost 5 bases and 3 bases, in that order; junction bases with no gene match: 14. The CDR3 sequence is 19 residues long. CDR3 region: CASSTSPLAGGSYTGELFF. The CDR3 DNA reads TGTGCCAGCAGCACATCGCCTCTAGCGGGGGGCAGTTACACCGGGGAGCTGTTTTTT.

The J gene is TRBJ2-1, the V gene TRBV6-2 or TRBV6-3; 9 nucleotides match TRBD2. Trimming at V came to 7 bases and at J to 7 bases, leaving 8 bases not matched to a gene. CDR1 MNHEY and CDR2 SVGEGT come from the germline V gene. This CDR3 is 14 amino acids long. CDR3: CASTPPAGGNEQFF. CDR3 DNA sequence: TGTGCCAGCACCCCCCCAGCGGGGGGAAATGAGCAGTTCTTC.

The rearrangement uses TRBV3-1 (or the pseudogene TRBV3-2) and TRBJ2-1, with 8 bases that match TRBD2. The CDR3 sequence is 18 residues long. CDR1 and CDR2 from the germline V gene are LGHDT and YNNKEL (reference sequence). The V and J ends lost 4 bases and 1 base, in that order; junction bases with no gene match: 12. CDR3 nucleotide sequence: TGTGCCAGCAGCCGGTCTTCGAGCGGGAGTTGGTCCTACAATGAGCAGTTCTTC. It yields the protein CASSRSSSGSWSYNEQFF.

The J gene is TRBJ2-7, the V gene TRBV12-3 or TRBV12-4; D call uncertain. This CDR3 has 11 residues. V shed 6 bases and J shed 1 base, with 4 bases lying between them. The DNA of the CDR3 is TGTGCCAGCAGCCAATCCTACGAGCAGTACTTC. It translates to CASSQSYEQYF.

J is TRBJ1-2 and V is TRBV7-8; 7 bases map to TRBD1. CDR1 is SGHVS, CDR2 FQNEAQ, per germline. CDR3 length equals 14 residues. V was clipped by 0 bases and J by 5 bases; unmatched bases: 3. CDR3 residues: CASSLAGRGYGYTF. The CDR3 DNA sequence: TGTGCCAGCAGCTTAGCGGGCAGGGGGTATGGCTACACCTTC.

A single count supports this clone. The chain recombines TRBV7-2 with TRBJ1-2, with TRBD1 matching over 7 bases. V dropped 3 bases and J dropped 5; count of bases not matched to a gene: 12. Looked up from germline, CDR1 is SGHTA and CDR2 is FQGNSA. This CDR3 is built from 16 residues. CDR3 loop: CASSFLGGQAVYGYTF. The CDR3 nucleotides are TGTGCCAGCAGCTTTCTGGGCGGACAGGCCGTTTATGGCTACACCTTC. The entire variable domain, with the rest obtained from reference TRBV7-2 and TRBJ1-2, is as follows: GAGVSQSPSNKVTEKGKDVELRCDPISGHTALYWYRQSLGQGLEFLIYFQGNSAPDKSGLPSDRFSAERTGGSVSTLTIQRTQQEDSAVYLCASSFLGGQAVYGYTFGSGTRLTVV.

This chain uses TRBV18 with TRBJ2-1, with 10 bases fitting TRBD2. The trim removed 3 bases at V and 10 bases at J, leaving 9 bases unmatched. This CDR3 spans 15 amino acids. From germline, CDR1 is KGHSH and CDR2 LQKENI. The CDR3 region has the DNA TGTGCCAGCTCACCGAGTCTAGCGGGGGAGGGGGAGCAGTTCTTC. It specifies CASSPSLAGEGEQFF.

The chain recombines TRBV19 with TRBJ2-5, with TRBD1 matching over 9 bases. V lost 5 bases, J lost 5 bases, and 12 bases stayed unmatched. Germline CDR1 LNHDA, CDR2 SQIVND (reference sequence). The CDR3 totals 16 residues. The CDR3 coding sequence is TGTGCCAGTAGTTCCGGACTACAGGGGGCCGGGGAGACCCAGTACTTC. Protein product: CASSSGLQGAGETQYF.

The V call is TRBV9, the J call TRBJ2-7, with D tentatively TRBD1 (7 bases). With 4 bases removed from V and 5 bases from J, the gap between germline ends came to 19 bases. Germline V gene sequence: CDR1 SGDLS, CDR2 YYNGEE. This CDR3 is built from 15 residues. The CDR3 bases are TGTGCCAGCAGCACCTATCACAGGGGCGGGAACGAGCAGTACTTC. Amino acids: CASSTYHRGGNEQYF.

The chain links TRBV10-2 to TRBJ2-1; a possible D gene is TRBD2 (6 bases). Per the germline V gene, CDR1 is WSHSY and CDR2 is SAAADI. Deletions cut 6 bases from V and 10 bases from J, with 13 bases between. This CDR3 comprises 12 residues. The DNA of the CDR3 is TGCGCCAGCAGAACCCGCGGAGGGGAGCAGTTCTTC. It yields the protein CASRTRGGEQFF.

V is TRBV19 and J is TRBJ2-1; 8 bases map to TRBD2. The CDR3 loop spans 17 amino acids. Trimming cost V 9 bases and J 1 base; bases outside gene matches: 14. CDR1 LNHDA and CDR2 SQIVND come from the germline V gene (reference sequence). CDR3 in DNA: TGTGCCAGGGAGGGACTAGAACCTTTGAGGTCCTACAATGAGCAGTTCTTC. This codes for CAREGLEPLRSYNEQFF.

This chain uses TRBV19 with TRBJ1-6; D is perhaps TRBD1 (5 bases). Trimming cost V 7 bases and J 10 bases, with 11 bases left between them. This CDR3 is 12 amino acids long. Germline V gene lookup returns CDR1 LNHDA and CDR2 SQIVND (reference sequence). The CDR3 nucleotides read TGTGCCAGTAAGGGGACTCGCTCACCCCTCCACTTT. Amino acid sequence: CASKGTRSPLHF.

The chain couples TRBV5-6 to TRBJ1-2; D not resolved. This CDR3 region has 13 residues. V lost 5 bases, J lost 9 bases, and 17 bases lay in between. Germline CDR1 is SGHDT and CDR2 is YYEEEE. The DNA of the CDR3 is TGTGCCAGCAGGGTCGAGGCGGCGGGGAGCTACACCTTC. Its translation is CASRVEAAGSYTF.

J is TRBJ1-4 and V is TRBV19, with 7 bases that match TRBD1. J was trimmed by 9 bases and V by 5 bases; bases with no gene match: 6. This CDR3 contains 13 residues. CDR1 LNHDA and CDR2 SQIVND come from the germline V gene (reference sequence). The CDR3 DNA is TGTGCCAGTAGTGAAAGAGGGGGCAAAAAACTGTTTTTT. As protein: CASSERGGKKLFF.

The V and J genes are TRBV16 and TRBJ1-4; D is ambiguous. Trimming removed 4 bases from V and 7 bases from J, with 10 bases in between. Germline V gene data show CDR1 as KGHSY and CDR2 as FQNENV. CDR3 length equals 13 residues. CDR3: CASSPTGSEKLFF. CDR3 sequence (DNA): TGTGCCAGCAGCCCCACGGGGAGTGAAAAACTGTTTTTT.